Given below is one T cell receptor (beta chain) in context. Original data processing: Reference gene primer amplification gave estimated nucleated cell counts. The table came from immunoSEQ multiplex PCR; TCRdb's copy has only in-frame clones and leaves some out. V and J calls and clone size come straight from that table; D and trimming were deduced from the DNA. The sample includes almost 80,000 clones, around 84% of them seen just once. There are 17 residues in the CDR3. Germline trimming cut 4 bases from V and 8 bases from J; bases unmatched to any gene: 15. CDR1 and CDR2 (germline): KGHDR, SFDVKD. The sample belongs to a study of blood T cell repertoires in COVID-19. Study at large: Donors in the United States, Italy and Spain gave samples during acute or convalescent COVID-19. T cells, B-cell-depleted T cells, or PBMCs provided the cDNA or gDNA that served as material.

Specimen: peripheral blood. This sequence joins TRBV24-1 and TRBJ2-1; 8 bases match TRBD1. This receptor was identified in a woman in her 70s with acute or convalescent COVID-19. The CDR3 DNA is TGTGCCACCAGTGAACGCGGACAGGGCCAAACCGGGGATGAGCAGTTCTTC. Its protein is CATSERGQGQTGDEQFF.